The 30 T cell receptor beta chains reported below all come from one sample, sequenced in a study of graft-versus-host responses after intestinal transplantation. Here immunoSEQ multiplex PCR was the method, and the copy in TCRdb shows in-frame clones only, minus some. The table shows 84,000 or so clones, with 92% occurring only once. Their antigens remain unidentified. This sample comprised unstimulated CD4+ T cells sorted from spleen or lymph node cells, obtained before intestinal transplant. These receptors all stem from a human donor who received an intestinal transplant.

The rearrangement links TRBV7-9 to TRBJ2-1; TRBD2 matches 11 bases. The CDR3 is made up of 19 amino acids. Germline V gene lookup returns CDR1 SEHNR and CDR2 FQNEAQ (reference sequence). With V trimmed by 5 bases and J by 4 bases, 16 bases remained unmatched. The CDR3 here is CASSHPAGTTSGSYNEQFF. As DNA, the CDR3 is TGTGCCAGCAGCCACCCTGCAGGGACCACTAGCGGGAGTTACAATGAGCAGTTCTTC.

This clone was seen only once. The chain combines TRBV5-6 with TRBJ1-1, with 8 nucleotides matching TRBD1. Per germline, CDR1 SGHDT and CDR2 YYEEEE. The V and J ends lost 7 bases and 6 bases, in that order; junction bases with no gene match: 8. This CDR3 region has 13 residues. CDR3 DNA sequence: TGTGCCAGCGGGTGGACAGGGTTTGCTGAAGCTTTCTTT. It codes for CASGWTGFAEAFF.

This chain links TRBV19 with TRBJ2-7; 8 nucleotides agree with TRBD2. Germline values: CDR1 LNHDA, CDR2 SQIVND (reference sequence). The length of the CDR3 is 14 residues. J gave up 3 bases and V 3 bases, and 4 bases lay outside the gene matches. CDR3 bases: TGTGCCAGTAGTATCGGGGGGGGAGTCTACGAGCAGTACTTC. Its protein is CASSIGGGVYEQYF.

This chain uses TRBV29-1 with TRBJ2-7; 7 bases fit TRBD1. The CDR3 runs 12 residues. V gave up 6 bases and J gave up 0 bases; unmatched junction bases: 2. Germline CDR1 SQVTM, CDR2 ANQGSEA. This CDR3 reads CSVGTDSYEQYF. CDR3 coding DNA: TGCAGCGTCGGGACAGACTCCTACGAGCAGTACTTC.

The chain couples TRBV5-1 to TRBJ2-1; no clear D. V lost 8 bases, J lost 9 bases, and 12 bases lay in between. This CDR3 region has 11 residues. The germline gives CDR1 SGHRS, CDR2 YFSETQ. The CDR3 protein is CASRTLREQFF. CDR3 bases: TGCGCCAGTCGAACCCTACGTGAGCAGTTCTTC.

The chain carries TRBV20-1 and TRBJ1-1; D ambiguous. Between the trimmed V and J ends, which lost 0 bases and 6 bases, there was a span of 5 bases. The length of the CDR3 is 11 residues. From germline, CDR1 is DFQATT and CDR2 SNEGSKA (reference sequence). Written as DNA, the CDR3 is TGCAGTGCTAGAGATGTGTCTGAAGCTTTCTTT. Protein product: CSARDVSEAFF.

This chain uses TRBV14 with TRBJ1-2, with D possibly TRBD1 on 6 matching bases. The CDR3 has 14 residues. V was clipped by 1 base and J by 4 bases, with 10 bases between them. From germline, CDR1 is SGHDN and CDR2 FVKESK. The DNA of the CDR3 is TGTGCCAGCAGCCAAGGTCAGGGGCCCTATGGCTACACCTTC. Translation gives CASSQGQGPYGYTF.

The rearrangement links TRBV5-5 to TRBJ2-4; D gene unclear. V lost 2 bases to trimming and J lost 9 bases, with 15 bases between them. CDR3 length: 14 amino acids. CDR1 is SGHKS, CDR2 YYEKEE, per germline (reference sequence). In DNA, the CDR3 is TGTGCCAGCAGCTTATTGGTAATGGGCGGCATTCAGTACTTC. It encodes CASSLLVMGGIQYF.

This chain joins TRBV27 and TRBJ1-1; tentative D call: TRBD1 (5 bases). Looked up from germline, CDR1 is MNHEY and CDR2 is SMNVEV (reference sequence). This CDR3 contains 15 residues. Trimming left V 8 bases short and J 2 bases short, with 18 bases between. The CDR3 nucleotides read TGTGCCAGCCATCCCGGGGGTCAGGGAAACACTGAAGCTTTCTTT. Amino acid sequence: CASHPGGQGNTEAFF.

This clone was counted once. V is TRBV6-6 and J is TRBJ2-7, with TRBD1 as a possible D gene (5 bases). The V end was cut by 1 base, the J end by 7 bases, with 11 bases between. In germline, CDR1 is MNHNY, CDR2 SVGAGI (reference sequence). The CDR3 is 13 amino acids. CDR3 sequence: CASSYWSGKEQYF. The CDR3 nucleotides are TGTGCCAGCAGTTACTGGTCAGGGAAGGAGCAGTACTTC.

V is TRBV6-4 and J is TRBJ2-1; D perhaps matches TRBD2 (5 bases). The V end lost 5 bases, the J end lost 1 base, and 21 bases lay between the germline ends. The CDR3 length is 18 residues. Germline CDR1 is MRHNA and CDR2 is SNTAGT. The CDR3 DNA reads as TGTGCCAGCAGTCGTTTAGGGAGTCTAGAAGGGTCCTACAATGAGCAGTTCTTC. This gives the protein CASSRLGSLEGSYNEQFF.

The V and J genes are TRBV30 and TRBJ1-6, with D possibly matching TRBD1 (5 bases). The V end lost 2 bases, the J end lost 7 bases, and 12 bases lay between the germline ends. This CDR3 has 14 amino acids. The V gene's germline CDR1 is GTSNPN and CDR2 SVGIG (reference sequence). CDR3 residues: CAWSSGRGNSPLHF. CDR3 in DNA: TGTGCCTGGAGTTCAGGGAGAGGGAATTCACCCCTCCACTTT. Supplemented by reference TRBV30 and TRBJ1-6, the full variable domain reads SQTIHQWPATLVQPVGSPLSLECTVEGTSNPNLYWYRQAAGRGLQLLFYSVGIGQISSEVPQNLSASRPQDRQFILSSKKLLLSDSGFYLCAWSSGRGNSPLHFGNGTRLTVT.

A word on this clone: A junction boundary mismatches the germline segment, possibly from a read error. V is TRBV18 and J is TRBJ1-4; maybe TRBD1 (5 bases). The CDR3 covers 14 residues. The germline V gene has CDR1 KGHSH and CDR2 LQKENI. The CDR3: CASSPRTPNKKLFF. CDR3 nucleotides: TGTGCCAGCTCACCAAGGACACCTAATAAAAAACTGTTTTTT.

The chain carries TRBV18 and TRBJ2-1, with 7 nucleotides matching TRBD1. The germline V gene has CDR1 KGHSH and CDR2 LQKENI. With 10 bases clipped from V and 4 bases from J, the junction kept 7 bases outside the gene matches. The CDR3 has 13 amino acids. The CDR3 loop reads CATKETGYNEQFF. CDR3 nucleotides: TGTGCCACAAAGGAGACAGGGTACAATGAGCAGTTCTTC. Drawing the rest from reference TRBV18 and TRBJ2-1, the complete variable domain is NAGVMQNPRHLVRRRGQEARLRCSPMKGHSHVYWYRQLPEEGLKFMVYLQKENIIDESGMPKERFSAEFPKEGPSILRIQQVVRGDSAAYFCATKETGYNEQFFGPGTRLTVL.

This chain links TRBV18 with TRBJ2-6; D remains unclear. Trimming pared 0 bases from V and 3 bases from J, leaving 6 bases between. CDR3 length: 15 amino acids. Per the germline V gene, CDR1 is KGHSH and CDR2 is LQKENI. The CDR3 protein is CASSPPTSGANVLTF. CDR3 DNA sequence: TGTGCCAGCTCACCACCTACAAGTGGGGCCAACGTCCTGACTTTC. Complete variable domain (other parts from reference TRBV18 and TRBJ2-6): NAGVMQNPRHLVRRRGQEARLRCSPMKGHSHVYWYRQLPEEGLKFMVYLQKENIIDESGMPKERFSAEFPKEGPSILRIQQVVRGDSAAYFCASSPPTSGANVLTFGAGSRLTVL.

This chain uses TRBV28 with TRBJ2-7; D might be TRBD1 (5 bases). The CDR3 has 11 amino acids. Germline V gene lookup returns CDR1 MDHEN and CDR2 SYDVKM. Between the trimmed V and J ends, which lost 7 bases and 3 bases, there was a span of 7 bases. The CDR3 loop is CASTGFYEQYF. For the CDR3, the DNA is TGTGCCAGCACAGGGTTCTACGAGCAGTACTTC.

With respect to this clone: One junction end disagrees with the germline gene, perhaps due to a read error. This chain's CDR3 is CASSVAGSRETQYF. Here the CDR3 DNA reads TGTGCCAGCAGCGTAGCGGGAAGTAGGGAGACCCAGTACTTC. The chain couples TRBV7-9 to TRBJ2-5; 8 bases are a match to TRBD2. The CDR3 extends over 14 amino acids. Looked up from germline, CDR1 is SEHNR and CDR2 is FQNEAQ (reference sequence).

The chain couples TRBV11-3 to TRBJ2-1, with a tentative D call TRBD1 (6 bases). Between the trimmed V and J ends, which lost 3 bases and 6 bases, there was a span of 9 bases. The CDR3 length is 13 residues. Looked up from germline, CDR1 is SGHNT and CDR2 is YENEEA. The CDR3 DNA follows: TGTGCCAGCAGCTTGGGGGCGGCCAATGAGCAGTTCTTC. Translation gives CASSLGAANEQFF.

The chain couples TRBV7-8 to TRBJ2-7; TRBD1 matches at 7 bases. Trimming at V came to 7 bases and at J to 6 bases, leaving 9 bases not matched to a gene. The CDR3 contains 13 residues. The germline gives CDR1 SGHVS, CDR2 FQNEAQ. The chain's CDR3 is CASNRGHRGEQYF. CDR3 nucleotides: TGTGCCAGCAACAGGGGCCACAGGGGCGAGCAGTACTTC.

The CDR3 region has the DNA TGCGCCAGTAACCTCGCCGAAGTGGGGAAACCGAACTATGGCTACACCTTC. This sequence encodes CASNLAEVGKPNYGYTF. This chain uses TRBV23-1 with TRBJ1-2; no reliable D call. TRBV23-1 is given ORF status, its function remaining uncertain. With 9 bases removed from V and 2 bases from J, the gap between germline ends came to 25 bases. The CDR3 runs 17 residues.

This clone was detected once. The chain's CDR3 is CASSNRTGGNIQYF. CDR3 bases: TGTGCCAGCAGTAACCGGACAGGGGGAAACATTCAGTACTTC. This sequence joins TRBV6-1 and TRBJ2-4; the match to TRBD1 covers 10 bases. The CDR3 runs 14 residues. Trimming took 5 bases from V and 6 from J; bases not matched to a gene: 4. The germline V gene encodes CDR1 MNHNS and CDR2 SASEGT.

With regard to this clone: The junction differs from germline at one of its ends, possibly a read error. The identical CDR3 is also encoded by other nucleotide sequences in the sample. The chain is built from TRBV11-3 and TRBJ2-3; D perhaps matches TRBD1 (6 bases). Per germline, CDR1 SGHNT and CDR2 YENEEA. This CDR3 is 14 amino acids long. CDR3 protein: CASSLVERTDTQYF. CDR3 coding DNA: TGTGCCAGCAGCTTAGTCGAGAGGACAGATACACAGTATTTT.

The gene calls are TRBV25-1 and TRBJ1-4; possibly TRBD1 for D (5 bases). Germline CDR1 MGHDK, CDR2 SYGVNS. CDR3 size: 13 residues. Trimming took off 6 bases at V and 8 bases at J, with 13 bases between the two ends. The CDR3 loop reads CASRSPRGEKLFF. The CDR3 region has the DNA TGTGCCAGCAGGAGCCCGCGGGGGGAAAAACTGTTTTTT.

This clone was recorded once. The chain couples TRBV19 to TRBJ2-1; the D is unclear. V was pared by 4 bases and J by 0 bases, with 13 bases between. CDR3 length: 16 residues. Germline V gene sequence: CDR1 LNHDA, CDR2 SQIVND (reference sequence). CDR3 nucleotide sequence: TGTGCCAGTAGTAACATCCCGGGCTCCTCCTACAATGAGCAGTTCTTC. Encoded protein: CASSNIPGSSYNEQFF.

The chain is built from TRBV11-2 and TRBJ2-7, with D unresolved. The V and J ends lost 1 base and 2 bases respectively, with 9 bases between them. Germline CDR1 reads SGHAT; CDR2 reads FQNNGV. This CDR3 is 14 amino acids long. The CDR3 DNA reads as TGTGCCAGCAGCTTAGTTTCCCGGGCCTACGAGCAGTACTTC. This sequence encodes CASSLVSRAYEQYF.

The V call is TRBV5-6, the J call TRBJ2-5; 7 nucleotides align to TRBD2. This CDR3 region has 14 residues. After removal of 4 bases from V and 5 bases from J, the junction contained 8 bases not matched to a gene. CDR1 SGHDT and CDR2 YYEEEE come from the germline V gene. CDR3 sequence: CASSPGLMEETQYF. The CDR3 nucleotides read TGTGCCAGCAGCCCGGGACTAATGGAGGAGACCCAGTACTTC.

The chain joins TRBV2 to TRBJ2-1, with D perhaps matching TRBD1 (6 bases). With 6 bases removed from V and 7 bases from J, the gap between germline ends came to 16 bases. From germline, CDR1 is SNHLY and CDR2 FYNNEI. CDR3 length: 14 amino acids. The CDR3 loop is CASRRFIQGNEQFF. CDR3 coding DNA: TGTGCCAGCAGGAGGTTTATACAGGGTAATGAGCAGTTCTTC.

The chain has TRBV5-1 and TRBJ2-2; a weak D match, TRBD2 (5 bases). Germline V lookup: CDR1 SGHRS, CDR2 YFSETQ. V lost 4 bases, J lost 7 bases, and 17 bases lay in between. This CDR3 comprises 15 residues. The CDR3 is CASSETSRRVGELFF. The CDR3 DNA is TGCGCCAGCAGCGAGACAAGCCGGCGGGTCGGGGAGCTGTTTTTT.

The J gene is TRBJ2-1, the V gene TRBV6-4, with TRBD2 identical over 12 bases. This CDR3 region has 15 residues. The V gene's germline CDR1 is MRHNA and CDR2 SNTAGT. With V trimmed by 5 bases and J by 4 bases, 3 bases remained unmatched. This CDR3 is CASSHTSGGYNEQFF. The CDR3 DNA reads TGTGCCAGCAGTCACACTAGCGGGGGGTACAATGAGCAGTTCTTC.

This clone was recorded once. The chain carries TRBV28 and TRBJ1-1, with D uncertain. Germline V gene data show CDR1 as MDHEN and CDR2 as SYDVKM. CDR3 length equals 12 residues. V was shortened by 2 bases and J by 6 bases, with 7 bases between the two germline ends. CDR3 in DNA: TGTGCCAGCAGTTTAGGGGTCCCTGAAGCTTTCTTT. Translation gives CASSLGVPEAFF.